This T cell receptor (beta chain) originates from a study of response to subunit inactivated influenza vaccine. This clonotype appeared a few times. The CDR3 loop spans 16 amino acids. The V and J ends lost 0 bases and 2 bases, in that order; junction bases with no gene match: 5. Germline V lookup: CDR1 LNHNV, CDR2 YYDKDF (reference sequence). From the RT-PCR reads, TCRdb called clonotypes with MiXCR, one entry per CDR3 protein. The sample carries about 570,000 distinct CDR3 sequences, 10% to 15% recorded once. This clonotype was sampled from a man aged 50 to 59 who received an inactivated influenza vaccine. The source was PBMCs from blood, collected on the day of vaccination. The rearrangement joins TRBV15 to TRBJ2-7, with TRBD2 matching over 9 bases. CDR3 DNA: TGTGCCACCAGCAGAGATACCAGCGGGGGGACCTACGAGCAGTACTTC. Encoded protein: CATSRDTSGGTYEQYF.